The T cell receptor beta chain under discussion was sequenced for a study of cytomegalovirus exposure and HLA in healthy donors. Overall study results and limits: The authors enumerated roughly 180 TCR beta chains as linked to cytomegalovirus.

The PCR had 60 Vbeta and 13 Jbeta primers. As processed by the authors: Roughly 10 million shared chains were among around 78 million unique TCR beta chains counted in a later analysis. Generated by immunoSEQ multiplex PCR, the TCRdb table keeps only in-frame clones and is missing some. For V, J and clone size, that table is used; D and trimming come from the DNA. This table holds 52,000 or so clones, 70% to 80% found once. When sampled, the donors appeared nominally healthy, though they likely had unrecorded immune exposures. Germline V gene lookup returns CDR1 SNHLY and CDR2 FYNNEI. CDR3 length equals 12 residues. Note on this clone: The antigen is not known. The germline gene is not matched at one end of the junction; a read error may be the cause.

The chain combines TRBV2 with TRBJ1-1; TRBD1 might be the D (6 bases). The sequence came from a woman aged 35 to 49 in good health and CMV-seropositive. Sequences were obtained from PBMCs. CDR3 residues: CASSEVSGEGFF. The CDR3 nucleotides read TGTGCCAGCAGTGAGGTGTCAGGGGAAGGTTTCTTT.